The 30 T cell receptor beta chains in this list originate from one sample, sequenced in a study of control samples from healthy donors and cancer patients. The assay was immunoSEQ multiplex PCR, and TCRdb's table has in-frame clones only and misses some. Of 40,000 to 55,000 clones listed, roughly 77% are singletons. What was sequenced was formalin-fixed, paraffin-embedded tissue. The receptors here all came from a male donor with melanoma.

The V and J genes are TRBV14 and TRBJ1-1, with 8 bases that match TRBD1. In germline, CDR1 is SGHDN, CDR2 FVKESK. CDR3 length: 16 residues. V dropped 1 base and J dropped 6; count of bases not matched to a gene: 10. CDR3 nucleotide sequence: TGTGCCAGCAGCCAAGTGACAGGGGTAGGCAAGGCTGAAGCTTTCTTT. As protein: CASSQVTGVGKAEAFF.

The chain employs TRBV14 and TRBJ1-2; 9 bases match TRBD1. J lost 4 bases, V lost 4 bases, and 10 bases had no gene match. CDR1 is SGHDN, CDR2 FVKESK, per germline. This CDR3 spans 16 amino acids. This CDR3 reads CASSPFQGQGGYGYTF. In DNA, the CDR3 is TGTGCCAGCAGCCCTTTCCAGGGACAGGGAGGCTATGGCTACACCTTC.

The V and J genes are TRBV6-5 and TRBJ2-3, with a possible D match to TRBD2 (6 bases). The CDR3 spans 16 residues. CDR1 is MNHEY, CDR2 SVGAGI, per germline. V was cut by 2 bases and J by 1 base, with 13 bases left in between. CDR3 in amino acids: CASSYQRASGTDTQYF. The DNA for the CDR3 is TGTGCCAGCAGTTACCAGCGGGCTTCGGGCACAGATACGCAGTATTTT.

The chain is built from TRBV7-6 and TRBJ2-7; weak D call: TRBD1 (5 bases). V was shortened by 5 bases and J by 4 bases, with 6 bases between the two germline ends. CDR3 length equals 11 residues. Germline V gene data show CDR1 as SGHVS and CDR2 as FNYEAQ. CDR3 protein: CASSPGYEQYF. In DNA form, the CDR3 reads TGTGCCAGCAGCCCAGGGTACGAGCAGTACTTC.

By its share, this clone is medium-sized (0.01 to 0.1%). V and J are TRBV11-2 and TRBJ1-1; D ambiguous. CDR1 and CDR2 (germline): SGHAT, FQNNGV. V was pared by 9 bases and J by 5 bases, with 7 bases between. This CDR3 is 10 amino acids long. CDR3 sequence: CAREETEAFF. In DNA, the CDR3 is TGTGCCAGGGAAGAGACTGAAGCTTTCTTT.

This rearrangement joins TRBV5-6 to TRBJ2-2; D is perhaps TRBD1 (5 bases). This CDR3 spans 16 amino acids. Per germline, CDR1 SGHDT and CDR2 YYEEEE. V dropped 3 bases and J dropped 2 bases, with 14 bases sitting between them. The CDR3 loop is CASSSWTQYNTGELFF. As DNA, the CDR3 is TGTGCCAGCAGCTCGTGGACACAGTATAACACCGGGGAGCTGTTTTTT.

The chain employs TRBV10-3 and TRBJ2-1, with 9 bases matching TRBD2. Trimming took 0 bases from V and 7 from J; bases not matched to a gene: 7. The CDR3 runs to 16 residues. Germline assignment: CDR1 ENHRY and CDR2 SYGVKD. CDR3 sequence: CAISESGGGGENEQFF. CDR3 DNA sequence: TGTGCCATCAGTGAGTCGGGCGGGGGGGGAGAGAATGAGCAGTTCTTC.

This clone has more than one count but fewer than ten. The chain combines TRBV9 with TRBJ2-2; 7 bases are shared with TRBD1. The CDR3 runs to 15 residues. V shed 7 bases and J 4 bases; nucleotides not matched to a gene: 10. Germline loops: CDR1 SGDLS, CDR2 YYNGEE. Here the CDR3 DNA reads TGTGCCAGCCAAAAGGACAGGCTTAGCACCGGGGAGCTGTTTTTT. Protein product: CASQKDRLSTGELFF.

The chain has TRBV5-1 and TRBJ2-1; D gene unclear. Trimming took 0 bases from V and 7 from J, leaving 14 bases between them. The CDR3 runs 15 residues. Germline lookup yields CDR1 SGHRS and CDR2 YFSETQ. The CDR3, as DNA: TGCGCCAGCAGCTTGGAAGCGTTCAAGCTAAATGAGCAGTTCTTC. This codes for CASSLEAFKLNEQFF.

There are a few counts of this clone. The CDR3 sequence is CASSSFTQYF. CDR3 sequence (DNA): TGTGCCAGCAGCTCCTTTACGCAGTATTTT. The J gene is TRBJ2-3, the V gene TRBV6-6; D is unclear. Trimming stripped 6 bases from V and 8 bases from J, with 6 bases between. Germline V gene sequence: CDR1 MNHNY, CDR2 SVGAGI (reference sequence). The length of the CDR3 is 10 residues.

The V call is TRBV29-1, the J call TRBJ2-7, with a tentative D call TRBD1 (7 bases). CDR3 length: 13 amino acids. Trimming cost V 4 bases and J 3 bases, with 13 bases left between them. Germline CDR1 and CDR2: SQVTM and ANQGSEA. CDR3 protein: CSVGGDSYYEQYF. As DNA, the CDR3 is TGCAGCGTTGGGGGGGACAGCTACTACGAGCAGTACTTC.

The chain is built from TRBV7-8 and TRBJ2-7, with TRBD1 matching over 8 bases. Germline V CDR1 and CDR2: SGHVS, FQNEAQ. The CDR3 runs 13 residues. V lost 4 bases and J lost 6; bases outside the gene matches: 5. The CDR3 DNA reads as TGTGCCAGCAGCTCCGGACAGGGCGCCGAGCAGTACTTC. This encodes CASSSGQGAEQYF. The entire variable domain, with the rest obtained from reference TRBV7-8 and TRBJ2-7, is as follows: GAGVSQSPRYKVAKRGQDVALRCDPISGHVSLFWYQQALGQGPEFLTYFQNEAQLDKSGLPSDRFFAERPEGSVSTLKIQRTQQEDSAVYLCASSSGQGAEQYFGPGTRLTVT.

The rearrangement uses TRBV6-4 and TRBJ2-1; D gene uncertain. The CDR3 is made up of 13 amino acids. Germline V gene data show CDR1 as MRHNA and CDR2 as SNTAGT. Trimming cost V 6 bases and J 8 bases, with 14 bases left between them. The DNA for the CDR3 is TGTGCCAGCAGCCCCCGCCCTGGCTATGAGCAGTTCTTC. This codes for CASSPRPGYEQFF.

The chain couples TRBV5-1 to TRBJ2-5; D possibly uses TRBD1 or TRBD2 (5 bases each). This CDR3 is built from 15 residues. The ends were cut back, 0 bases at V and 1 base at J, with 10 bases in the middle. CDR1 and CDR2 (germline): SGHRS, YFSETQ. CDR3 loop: CASSLALGPQETQYF. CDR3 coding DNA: TGCGCCAGCAGCTTGGCCTTGGGACCCCAAGAGACCCAGTACTTC.

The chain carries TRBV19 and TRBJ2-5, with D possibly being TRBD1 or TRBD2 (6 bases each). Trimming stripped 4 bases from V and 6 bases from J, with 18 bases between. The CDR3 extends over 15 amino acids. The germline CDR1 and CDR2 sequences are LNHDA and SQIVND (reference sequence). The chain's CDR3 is CASSTWGAWGKTQYF. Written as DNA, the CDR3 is TGTGCCAGTAGTACCTGGGGGGCCTGGGGAAAGACCCAGTACTTC.

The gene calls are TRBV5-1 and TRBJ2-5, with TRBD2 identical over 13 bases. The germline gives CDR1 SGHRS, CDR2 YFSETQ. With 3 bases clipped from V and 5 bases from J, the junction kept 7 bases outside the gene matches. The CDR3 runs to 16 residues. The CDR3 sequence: CASSWGTSGVPETQYF. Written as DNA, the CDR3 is TGCGCCAGCAGCTGGGGGACTAGCGGGGTACCGGAGACCCAGTACTTC.

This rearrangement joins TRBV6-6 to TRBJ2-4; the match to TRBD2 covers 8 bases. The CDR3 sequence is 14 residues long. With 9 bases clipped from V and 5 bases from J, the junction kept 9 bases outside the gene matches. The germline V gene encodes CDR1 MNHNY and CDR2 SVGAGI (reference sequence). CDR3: CASTNGGAQNIQYF. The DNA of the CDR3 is TGTGCCAGTACGAACGGGGGGGCCCAAAACATTCAGTACTTC.

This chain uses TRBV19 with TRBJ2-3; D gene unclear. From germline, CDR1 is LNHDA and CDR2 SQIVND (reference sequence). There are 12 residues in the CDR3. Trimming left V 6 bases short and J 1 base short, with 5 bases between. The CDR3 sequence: CASSPRTDTQYF. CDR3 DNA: TGTGCCAGTAGCCCTCGCACAGATACGCAGTATTTT.

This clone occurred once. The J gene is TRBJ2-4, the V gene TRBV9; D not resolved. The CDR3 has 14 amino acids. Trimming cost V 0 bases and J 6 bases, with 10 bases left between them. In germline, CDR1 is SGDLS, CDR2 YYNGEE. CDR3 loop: CASSVEERGNIQYF. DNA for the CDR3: TGTGCCAGCAGCGTAGAGGAGCGAGGAAACATTCAGTACTTC.

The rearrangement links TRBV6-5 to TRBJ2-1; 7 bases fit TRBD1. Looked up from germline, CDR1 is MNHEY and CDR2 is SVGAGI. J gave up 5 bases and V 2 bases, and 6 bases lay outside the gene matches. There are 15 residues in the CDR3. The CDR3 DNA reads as TGTGCCAGCAGTTACACAGGGGACGGCGACAATGAGCAGTTCTTC. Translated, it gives CASSYTGDGDNEQFF.

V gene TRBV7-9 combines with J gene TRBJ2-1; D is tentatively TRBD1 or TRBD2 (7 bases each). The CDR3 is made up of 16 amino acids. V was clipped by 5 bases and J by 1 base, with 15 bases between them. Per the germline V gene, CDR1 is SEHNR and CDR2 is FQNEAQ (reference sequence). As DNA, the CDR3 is TGTGCCAGCAGCCCCCAGGGGGGGATTTCCTACAATGAGCAGTTCTTC. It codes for CASSPQGGISYNEQFF.

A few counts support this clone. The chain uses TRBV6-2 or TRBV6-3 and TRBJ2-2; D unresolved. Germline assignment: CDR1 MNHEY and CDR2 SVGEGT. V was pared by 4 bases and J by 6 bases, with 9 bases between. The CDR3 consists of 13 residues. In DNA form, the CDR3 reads TGTGCCAGCAGTTCACGCGGCGCCGGGGAGCTGTTTTTT. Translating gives CASSSRGAGELFF.

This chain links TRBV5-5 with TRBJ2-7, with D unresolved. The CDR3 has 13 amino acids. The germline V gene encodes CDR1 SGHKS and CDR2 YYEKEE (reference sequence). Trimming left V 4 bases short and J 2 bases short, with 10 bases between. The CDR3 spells CASSPTAAYEQYF. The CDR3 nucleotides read TGTGCCAGCAGCCCTACAGCAGCCTACGAGCAGTACTTC.

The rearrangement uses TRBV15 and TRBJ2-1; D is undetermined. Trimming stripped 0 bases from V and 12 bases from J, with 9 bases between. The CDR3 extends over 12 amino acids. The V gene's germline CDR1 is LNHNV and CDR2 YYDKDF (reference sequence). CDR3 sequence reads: CATSRDSWGQFF. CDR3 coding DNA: TGTGCCACCAGCAGAGATTCGTGGGGGCAGTTCTTC. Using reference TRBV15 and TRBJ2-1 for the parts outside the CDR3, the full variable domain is DAMVIQNPRYQVTQFGKPVTLSCSQTLNHNVMYWYQQKSSQAPKLLFHYYDKDFNNEADTPDNFQSRRPNTSFCFLDIRSPGLGDTAMYLCATSRDSWGQFFGPGTRLTVL.

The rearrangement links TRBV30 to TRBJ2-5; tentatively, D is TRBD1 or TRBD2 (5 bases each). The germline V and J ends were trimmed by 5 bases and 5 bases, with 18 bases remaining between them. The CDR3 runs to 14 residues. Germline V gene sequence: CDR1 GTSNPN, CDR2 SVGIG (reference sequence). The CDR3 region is CAWASRDLRETQYF. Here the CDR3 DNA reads TGTGCCTGGGCTTCCCGGGACCTCCGGGAGACCCAGTACTTC.

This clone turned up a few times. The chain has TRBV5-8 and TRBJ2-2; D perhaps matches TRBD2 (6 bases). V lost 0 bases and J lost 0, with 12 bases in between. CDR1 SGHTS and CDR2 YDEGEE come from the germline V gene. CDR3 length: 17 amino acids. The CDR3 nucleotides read TGTGCCAGCAGCTTGGTACGGGAGAGCGCGAACACCGGGGAGCTGTTTTTT. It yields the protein CASSLVRESANTGELFF.

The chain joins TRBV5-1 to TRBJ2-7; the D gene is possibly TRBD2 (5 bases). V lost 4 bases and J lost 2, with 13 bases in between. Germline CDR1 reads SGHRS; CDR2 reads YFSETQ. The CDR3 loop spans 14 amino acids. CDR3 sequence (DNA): TGCGCCAGCAGCCCGCCCGGGGTCCCCTACGAGCAGTACTTC. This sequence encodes CASSPPGVPYEQYF.

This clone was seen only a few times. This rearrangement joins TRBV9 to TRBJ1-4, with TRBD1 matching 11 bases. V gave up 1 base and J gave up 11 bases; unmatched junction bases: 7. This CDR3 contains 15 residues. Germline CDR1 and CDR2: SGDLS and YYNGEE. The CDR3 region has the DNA TGTGCCAGCAGCGTATCGGACAGGGGGCCGGGGAAACTGTTTTTT. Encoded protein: CASSVSDRGPGKLFF.

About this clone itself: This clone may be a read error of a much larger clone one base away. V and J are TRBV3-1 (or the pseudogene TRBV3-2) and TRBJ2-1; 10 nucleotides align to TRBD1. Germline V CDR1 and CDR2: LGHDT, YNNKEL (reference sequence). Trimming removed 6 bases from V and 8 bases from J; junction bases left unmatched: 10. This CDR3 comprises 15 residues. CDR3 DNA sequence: TGTGCCAGCAGGCGCGTGGGACAGGGGCTTTATGAGCAGTTCTTC. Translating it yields CASRRVGQGLYEQFF.

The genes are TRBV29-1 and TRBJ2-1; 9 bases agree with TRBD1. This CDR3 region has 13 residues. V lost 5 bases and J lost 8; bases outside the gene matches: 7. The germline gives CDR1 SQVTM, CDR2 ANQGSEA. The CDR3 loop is CSVTGTGIYEQFF. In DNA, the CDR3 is TGCAGCGTTACCGGGACAGGGATTTATGAGCAGTTCTTC.